The 18 T cell receptor beta chains listed next were all sequenced from one sample in a study of type 1 and type 2 diabetes patients. Genomic DNA was the PCR template. A primer set of 30 forward and 13 reverse primers amplified the CDR3. One entry per CDR3 protein, called by TCRdb with MiXCR from the multiplex PCR reads. The repertoire holds more than 250,000 distinct CDR3 sequences, around 47% seen once, with about an eighth in the top ten. Sequenced input: peripheral blood mononuclear cells (PBMCs). These receptors all come from a man aged 18 to 35 with type 2 diabetes.

This clonotype was seen more than once but under ten times. This chain connects TRBV7-6 to TRBJ2-6; possible D gene TRBD2, 7 bases. Trimming pared 6 bases from V and 2 bases from J, leaving 8 bases between. The CDR3 covers 14 residues. CDR1 and CDR2 (germline): SGHVS, FNYEAQ. The CDR3, as DNA: TGTGCCAGCAGAGGGGGGGCTGGGGCCAACGTCCTGACTTTC. It is translated as CASRGGAGANVLTF. The full variable domain, in which reference TRBV7-6 and TRBJ2-6 provide the parts outside the CDR3, is GAGVSQSPRYKVTKRGQDVALRCDPISGHVSLYWYRQALGQGPEFLTYFNYEAQQDKSGLPNDRFSAERPEGSISTLTIQRTEQRDSAMYRCASRGGAGANVLTFGAGSRLTVL.

As for this clonotype: A much larger clone lies one base from this, so it may be a read error. The chain has TRBV19 and TRBJ1-6; D unresolved. Trimming removed 5 bases at V and 9 bases at J, with 8 bases between. The CDR3 consists of 12 residues. The germline CDR1 and CDR2 sequences are LNHDA and SQIVND (reference sequence). This CDR3 reads CASSAALSPLHF. CDR3 bases: TGTGCCAGTAGTGCCGCACTTTCACCCCTCCACTTT.

The sample holds many counts of this clonotype. V is TRBV7-8 and J is TRBJ2-5; D is possibly TRBD2 (6 bases). Germline CDR1 SGHVS, CDR2 FQNEAQ. Trimming took off 2 bases at V and 2 bases at J, with 9 bases between the two ends. The CDR3 sequence is 14 residues long. The CDR3 sequence: CASSLLREQETQYF. CDR3 nucleotides: TGTGCCAGCAGCTTACTTCGGGAGCAAGAGACCCAGTACTTC. Using reference TRBV7-8 and TRBJ2-5 for the parts outside the CDR3, the full variable domain is GAGVSQSPRYKVAKRGQDVALRCDPISGHVSLFWYQQALGQGPEFLTYFQNEAQLDKSGLPSDRFFAERPEGSVSTLKIQRTQQEDSAVYLCASSLLREQETQYFGPGTRLLVL.

The V and J genes are TRBV7-9 and TRBJ2-5; weak D call: TRBD1 (6 bases). Trimming took 8 bases from V and 1 from J, leaving 17 bases between them. Germline loops: CDR1 SEHNR, CDR2 FQNEAQ (reference sequence). This CDR3 contains 15 residues. The CDR3 reads CASFTTGTRQETQYF. CDR3 sequence (DNA): TGTGCCAGCTTTACCACCGGGACACGCCAAGAGACCCAGTACTTC.

This sequence joins TRBV28 and TRBJ1-2; D gene unclear. This CDR3 region has 13 residues. Trimming cost V 6 bases and J 1 base, with 9 bases left between them. CDR1 and CDR2 from the germline V gene are MDHEN and SYDVKM. The CDR3 loop is CASSIQINYGYTF. Here the CDR3 DNA reads TGTGCCAGCAGCATACAGATTAACTATGGCTACACCTTC.

Comments on this clonotype: This likely comes from a read error, as the CDR3 has no conserved phenylalanine or tryptophan at its end. This sequence joins TRBV19 and TRBJ1-5; 11 bases line up with TRBD1. With 4 bases clipped from V and 6 bases from J, the junction kept 2 bases outside the gene matches. The CDR3 is made up of 14 amino acids. From germline, CDR1 is LNHDA and CDR2 SQIVND (reference sequence). CDR3 sequence (DNA): TGTGCCAGTAGTAAGGGGACAGGGGGTCAGCCCCAGCATCTT. Residues: CASSKGTGGQPQHL.

This clonotype has only a few counts. This rearrangement joins TRBV10-1 to TRBJ2-3, with 8 bases aligning to TRBD1. The V gene's germline CDR1 is WNHNN and CDR2 SYGVQD (reference sequence). V lost 3 bases and J lost 5; bases outside the gene matches: 4. CDR3 size: 14 residues. The CDR3 here is CASSDRRGQDTQYF. CDR3 in DNA: TGCGCCAGCAGTGACCGCAGGGGGCAAGATACGCAGTATTTT.

J is TRBJ1-2 and V is TRBV28, with D possibly TRBD1 on 5 matching bases. The CDR3 runs 13 residues. Trimming shortened V by 3 bases and J by 7 bases, and 12 bases separated the two germline ends. Germline V gene data show CDR1 as MDHEN and CDR2 as SYDVKM. CDR3 in amino acids: CASSFHRLSGYTF. DNA of the CDR3: TGTGCCAGCAGTTTCCACAGGTTATCTGGCTACACCTTC.

The rearrangement links TRBV24-1 to TRBJ1-2; 11 nucleotides align to TRBD1. From germline, CDR1 is KGHDR and CDR2 SFDVKD. The V segment lost 4 bases and the J segment 7 bases; nucleotides outside the gene matches: 7. The CDR3 consists of 15 residues. The CDR3 bases are TGTGCCACCAGTGACGACGGACAGGGGGCGCGTGGCTACACCTTC. Its translation: CATSDDGQGARGYTF.

This clonotype was recorded many times. The chain recombines TRBV5-1 with TRBJ2-1, with D possibly being TRBD1 or TRBD2 (5 bases each). V was trimmed by 4 bases and J by 8 bases, leaving 13 bases between them. The CDR3 covers 13 residues. Looked up from germline, CDR1 is SGHRS and CDR2 is YFSETQ. CDR3 sequence reads: CASSPGTGDEQFF. The DNA of the CDR3 is TGCGCCAGCAGCCCCGGGACGGGCGATGAGCAGTTCTTC.

This clonotype turned up a few times. For the CDR3, the DNA is TGCAGTGCTAGAAGAGGACAGGGATATTCACCCCTCCACTTT. It codes for CSARRGQGYSPLHF. The J gene is TRBJ1-6, the V gene TRBV20-1; 8 bases match TRBD1. With V trimmed by 2 bases and J by 8 bases, 5 bases remained unmatched. CDR1 is DFQATT and CDR2 is SNEGSKA in the germline V gene (reference sequence). The CDR3 has 14 residues.

The chain has TRBV2 and TRBJ2-1; 13 bases fit TRBD2. The CDR3 has 17 residues. Germline lookup yields CDR1 SNHLY and CDR2 FYNNEI. V lost 4 bases to trimming and J lost 5 bases; unmatched junction nucleotides: 8. The CDR3 DNA reads as TGTGCCAGCAGTGGACGACTAGCGGGGGGACCAAACAATGAGCAGTTCTTC. This gives the protein CASSGRLAGGPNNEQFF.

This clonotype was recorded only once. The junction departs from the called germline gene at one end, perhaps through a read error. V gene TRBV7-2 combines with J gene TRBJ1-1, with TRBD1 matching 7 bases. Germline V CDR1 and CDR2: SGHTA, FQGNSA. The length of the CDR3 is 18 residues. The DNA of the CDR3 is TGTGCCAGCAGCTCGCTGACTTTCAAAAAGGCAGGGGGGACTGAAGCTCTCTTT. As protein: CASSSLTFKKAGGTEALF.

This clonotype was counted only a few times. V and J are TRBV12-5 and TRBJ2-7; 8 bases line up with TRBD1. Germline V gene data show CDR1 as LGHNT and CDR2 as FRNRAP. The CDR3 extends over 16 amino acids. After removal of 1 base from V and 0 bases from J, the junction contained 5 bases not matched to a gene. Written as DNA, the CDR3 is TGTGCTAGTGGTTTGGGCCCCGGGACAGGCTCCTACGAGCAGTACTTC. Its protein is CASGLGPGTGSYEQYF.

This clonotype was observed many times. The chain links TRBV2 to TRBJ1-6; 7 nucleotides line up with TRBD1. The CDR3 covers 14 residues. V was pared by 6 bases and J by 7 bases, with 6 bases of the junction left unmatched. Per germline, CDR1 SNHLY and CDR2 FYNNEI. Here the CDR3 reads CASSLDRVNSPLHF. CDR3 nucleotide sequence: TGTGCCAGCAGCCTTGACAGGGTGAATTCACCCCTCCACTTT.

This chain joins TRBV19 and TRBJ1-2; 7 bases agree with TRBD1. V shed 8 bases, J shed 5 bases, and the junction held 8 bases outside the gene matches. Germline V gene sequence: CDR1 LNHDA, CDR2 SQIVND (reference sequence). The length of the CDR3 is 13 residues. This CDR3 reads CASGDRSKYGYTF. The CDR3 bases are TGTGCCAGTGGGGACAGATCGAAATATGGCTACACCTTC.

This rearrangement joins TRBV7-2 to TRBJ2-3; D is perhaps TRBD1 (6 bases). Germline V gene lookup returns CDR1 SGHTA and CDR2 FQGNSA. The V end was cut by 9 bases, the J end by 0 bases, with 10 bases between. CDR3 length: 13 residues. In DNA form, the CDR3 reads TGTGCCAGTTCCGACAGGAGCACAGATACGCAGTATTTT. This codes for CASSDRSTDTQYF.

This chain links TRBV30 with TRBJ2-7; 16 bases fit TRBD2. This CDR3 has 14 amino acids. V shed 5 bases and J 5 bases; nucleotides not matched to a gene: 3. Germline lookup yields CDR1 GTSNPN and CDR2 SVGIG (reference sequence). This CDR3 is CAWGGLAGGNEQYF. As DNA, the CDR3 is TGTGCCTGGGGGGGACTAGCGGGAGGGAACGAGCAGTACTTC.